Listed below are T cell receptor beta chains from one sample, sequenced in a study of metastatic and nonmetastatic thyroid tumors. TCRdb ran MiXCR on the PCR reads. The data hold fewer than 20,000 clones, with 29% observed a single time. The sample taken for sequencing was tumor tissue. These receptors were obtained from a male donor with papillary thyroid cancer or a benign thyroid nodule (not recorded which). Some clones in this sample may be carry-over from other donors' samples. Each CDR3 is given with its conserved first and last residue. A D gene is named only where the DNA matches it firmly. Size values are once, few and many counts, or a class for expanded clones, and some rows have none.

j_call v_call clone_size d_call cdr3_nt cdr3_aa
TRBJ1-4 TRBV20-1 . . TGCAGTGCTAGAGATGGACCGGGGTTTAATGAAAAACTGTTTTTT CSARDGPGFNEKLFF
TRBJ2-3 TRBV5-1 . . TGCGCCAGCAGCTCGGCAGGGTTAGATACGCAGTATTTT CASSSAGLDTQYF
TRBJ2-3 TRBV28 . TRBD2 TGTGCCAGCAGCCAGTATGGACTAGCGGGAGCTGCAGATACGCAGTATTTT CASSQYGLAGAADTQYF
TRBJ2-1 TRBV29-1 . TRBD2 TGCAGCGTTGTAACACTAGCGGGATACAATGAGCAGTTCTTC CSVVTLAGYNEQFF
TRBJ2-1 TRBV12-3/TRBV12-4 few . TGTGCCAGCAGATTTAGAGAGTACAATGAGCAGTTCTTC CASRFREYNEQFF
TRBJ2-3 TRBV6-2/TRBV6-3 medium-sized . TGTGCCAGCAGTCCCACGCATCAGGGCACAGATACGCAGTATTTT CASSPTHQGTDTQYF
TRBJ2-3 TRBV24-1 few TRBD2 TGTGCCACCAGTGATCCCGGCGGGAGTGTCACAGATACGCAGTATTTT CATSDPGGSVTDTQYF
TRBJ1-5 TRBV20-1 many . TGCAGTGCTGGGGGCGACTATAGCAATCAGCCCCAGCATTTT CSAGGDYSNQPQHF
TRBJ2-5 TRBV6-1 few TRBD1 TGTGCCAGCAGGAAAAGGGGGCAGGGGGCGCAAGAGACCCAGTACTTC CASRKRGQGAQETQYF
TRBJ2-7 TRBV20-1 medium-sized TRBD2 TGCAGTGCTCCGAGGATGACAGGCGCGGGGGGTGGGCAGTACTTC CSAPRMTGAGGGQYF
TRBJ2-7 TRBV5-1 . TRBD1 TGCGCCAGCAGCTTGACAGGGGACTCCTACGAGCAGTACTTC CASSLTGDSYEQYF
TRBJ1-1 TRBV7-8 . . TGTGCCAGCAGCTTAGCGGAGAGGACTGAAGCTTTCTTT CASSLAERTEAFF
TRBJ1-2 TRBV7-2 . . TGTGCCAGCAGCCCTCTACCCGAGGTTGCCTATGGCTACACCTTC CASSPLPEVAYGYTF
TRBJ1-1 TRBV28 . TRBD1 TGTGCCAGCTATACGACAGGGATGGGGCTTGAAGCTTTCTTT CASYTTGMGLEAFF
TRBJ2-2 TRBV20-1 . . TGCAGTGCTAGAGGTGACTACTACGACGGGGAGCTGTTTTTT CSARGDYYDGELFF
TRBJ1-1 TRBV28 . TRBD1 TGTGCCAGCAACCCGCCGGGGGCAGGGGGCCGTGAAGCTTTCTTT CASNPPGAGGREAFF